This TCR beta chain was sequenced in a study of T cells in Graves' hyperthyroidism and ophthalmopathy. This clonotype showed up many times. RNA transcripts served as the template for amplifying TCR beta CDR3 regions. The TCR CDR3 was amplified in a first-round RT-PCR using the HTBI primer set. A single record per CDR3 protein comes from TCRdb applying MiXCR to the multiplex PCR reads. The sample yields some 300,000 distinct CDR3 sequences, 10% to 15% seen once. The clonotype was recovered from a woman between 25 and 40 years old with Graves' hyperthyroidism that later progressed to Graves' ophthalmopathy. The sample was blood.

CDR3 loop: CASSLALGAGFTDTQYF. The CDR3 bases are TGTGCCAGCAGCTTAGCGTTAGGAGCGGGCTTCACAGATACGCAGTATTTT. The J gene is TRBJ2-3, the V gene TRBV7-6, with D possibly matching TRBD2 (6 bases). Germline CDR1 and CDR2: SGHVS and FNYEAQ. Trimming removed 0 bases from V and 2 bases from J, with 15 bases in between. The CDR3 length is 17 residues.